The clone carrying this T cell receptor (beta chain) appeared a few times. No antigen is known for it. The sample comes from a study of shared clonotypes between healthy human individuals. Points from the study as a whole: In this cohort, only blood was sampled, and tissue repertoires likely differ.

The table came from immunoSEQ multiplex PCR; TCRdb's copy has only in-frame clones and leaves some out. The sample contains around 980,000 clones, about 80% of which appear only once. V lost 5 bases, J lost 4 bases, and 9 bases stayed unmatched. The CDR3 is 16 residues long. Germline V gene sequence: CDR1 SGHRS, CDR2 YFSETQ. CD4+ cells were split into CD45RA+ naive and CD45RA-negative memory subsets. The sample was memory CD4+ T cells from PBMCs. Subset meaning: CD45RA-negative fraction. The TCR was taken from a man aged 18 to 29 in good health. Some clones in this sample may be carry-over from other donors' samples. V gene TRBV5-1 combines with J gene TRBJ2-1; 10 bases align to TRBD1. CDR3 sequence: CASSFRQGAAYNEQFF. The CDR3 DNA follows: TGCGCCAGCAGTTTTAGACAGGGGGCAGCGTACAATGAGCAGTTCTTC.